These 27 T cell receptor beta chains were sequenced from one sample in a study of technical replicates of blood from four donors. The repertoire was sequenced with immunoSEQ multiplex PCR; TCRdb's copy has only in-frame clones and lacks some. The table includes about 62,000 clones, about 98% detected once. The sample was T cells isolated from PBMCs. These receptors were collected from a human donor in good health.

V and J are TRBV5-6 and TRBJ1-1, with D uncertain. V was clipped by 2 bases and J by 2 bases, with 19 bases between them. The CDR3 loop spans 17 amino acids. Germline CDR1 is SGHDT and CDR2 is YYEEEE. CDR3 coding DNA: TGTGCCAGCAGCTTCTTGAGTTTTGGTCAGGCAAACACTGAAGCTTTCTTT. As protein: CASSFLSFGQANTEAFF.

The CDR3 sequence is CASSFPGQGVTDTQYF. The CDR3 nucleotides read TGTGCCAGCAGCTTTCCGGGACAGGGAGTCACAGATACGCAGTATTTT. The rearrangement joins TRBV7-9 to TRBJ2-3; 9 positions agree with TRBD1. Germline loops: CDR1 SEHNR, CDR2 FQNEAQ (reference sequence). The CDR3 consists of 16 residues. J gave up 2 bases and V 3 bases, and 6 bases lay outside the gene matches. The entire variable domain, with the rest obtained from reference TRBV7-9 and TRBJ2-3, is as follows: DTGVSQNPRHKITKRGQNVTFRCDPISEHNRLYWYRQTLGQGPEFLTYFQNEAQLEKSRLLSDRFSAERPKGSFSTLEIQRTEQGDSAMYLCASSFPGQGVTDTQYFGPGTRLTVL.

The rearrangement joins TRBV2 to TRBJ2-1; tentatively, D is TRBD2 (5 bases). The CDR3 covers 15 residues. Germline CDR1 and CDR2: SNHLY and FYNNEI. Trimming removed 0 bases from V and 7 bases from J, with 13 bases in between. The CDR3 is CASSEANLRGNEQFF. CDR3 bases: TGTGCCAGCAGTGAAGCTAACCTACGGGGAAATGAGCAGTTCTTC.

This rearrangement joins TRBV5-6 to TRBJ2-5; 9 bases agree with TRBD1. Germline-derived CDR1 and CDR2 are SGHDT and YYEEEE. J gave up 4 bases and V 3 bases, and 7 bases lay outside the gene matches. CDR3 length: 15 residues. CDR3 sequence: CASSWDRVGVETQYF. CDR3 in DNA: TGTGCCAGCAGCTGGGACAGGGTAGGAGTAGAGACCCAGTACTTC.

The rearrangement joins TRBV15 to TRBJ2-5, with 7 bases identical to TRBD1. Trimming cost V 4 bases and J 5 bases; bases outside gene matches: 10. From germline, CDR1 is LNHNV and CDR2 YYDKDF (reference sequence). The CDR3 length is 15 residues. CDR3 in amino acids: CATSTIGDRSETQYF. The CDR3 DNA is TGTGCCACCAGCACCATAGGGGACAGATCCGAGACCCAGTACTTC.

Only one count was recorded for this clone. V usage is TRBV5-1 and J usage is TRBJ2-3; D is possibly TRBD1 (5 bases). The CDR3 covers 15 residues. Germline values: CDR1 SGHRS, CDR2 YFSETQ. V was trimmed by 0 bases and J by 6 bases, leaving 14 bases between them. This CDR3 reads CASSLAGAAGDTQYF. CDR3 in DNA: TGCGCCAGCAGCTTGGCTGGGGCCGCCGGGGATACGCAGTATTTT.

The J gene is TRBJ1-1, the V gene TRBV19; no clear D. The germline V and J ends were trimmed by 3 bases and 5 bases, with 19 bases remaining between them. The CDR3 runs 16 residues. CDR1 and CDR2 (germline): LNHDA, SQIVND (reference sequence). In DNA form, the CDR3 reads TGTGCCAGTAGTATTAGTGCATCGGGGTTGGGTACTGAAGCTTTCTTT. This translates into CASSISASGLGTEAFF. Together with reference TRBV19 and TRBJ1-1, the CDR3 gives the full variable domain: DGGITQSPKYLFRKEGQNVTLSCEQNLNHDAMYWYRQDPGQGLRLIYYSQIVNDFQKGDIAEGYSVSREKKESFPLTVTSAQKNPTAFYLCASSISASGLGTEAFFGQGTRLTVV.

V gene TRBV7-7 combines with J gene TRBJ1-3; 8 bases fit TRBD1. CDR3 length equals 15 residues. V was pared by 5 bases and J by 4 bases, with 7 bases of the junction left unmatched. Germline values: CDR1 SSHAT, CDR2 FNYEAQ (reference sequence). In nucleotides, the CDR3 is TGTGCCAGCAGCCCTGGACAGGGTCCGGGAAACACCATATATTTT. This translates into CASSPGQGPGNTIYF.

The chain combines TRBV29-1 with TRBJ2-1; D not resolved. Trimming left V 5 bases short and J 10 bases short, with 15 bases between. The CDR3 consists of 12 residues. Germline loops: CDR1 SQVTM, CDR2 ANQGSEA. The CDR3, as DNA: TGCAGCGTTTTTCATATAGGCAGGGAGCAGTTCTTC. The encoded protein is CSVFHIGREQFF.

The chain has TRBV2 and TRBJ2-1; the match to TRBD2 covers 7 bases. This CDR3 has 15 amino acids. J was trimmed by 1 base and V by 5 bases; bases with no gene match: 5. Germline CDR1 reads SNHLY; CDR2 reads FYNNEI. The CDR3 here is CASSWGRVSYNEQFF. In DNA, the CDR3 is TGTGCCAGCAGTTGGGGGAGGGTTTCCTACAATGAGCAGTTCTTC.

The chain has TRBV10-2 and TRBJ1-1; D perhaps matches TRBD1 (6 bases). The V end was cut by 7 bases, the J end by 3 bases, with 12 bases between. The CDR3 extends over 13 amino acids. Per the germline V gene, CDR1 is WSHSY and CDR2 is SAAADI. In nucleotides, the CDR3 is TGCGCCAGCACTGACAGGTCGGACACTGAAGCTTTCTTT. This translates into CASTDRSDTEAFF.

This chain uses TRBV6-5 with TRBJ1-1, with D hard to call. V lost 6 bases to trimming and J lost 5 bases, with 10 bases between them. The CDR3 totals 12 residues. The germline CDR1 and CDR2 sequences are MNHEY and SVGAGI. CDR3 residues: CASRRVTTEAFF. DNA of the CDR3: TGTGCCAGCAGACGTGTAACAACTGAAGCTTTCTTT.

The chain combines TRBV9 with TRBJ1-1, with D tentatively TRBD1 (6 bases). The CDR3 runs to 14 residues. Germline assignment: CDR1 SGDLS and CDR2 YYNGEE. V shed 4 bases and J shed 8 bases, with 18 bases lying between them. The CDR3 reads CASSPGGRDIEAFF. In DNA, the CDR3 is TGTGCCAGCAGCCCGGGGGGTAGGGACATAGAAGCTTTCTTT.

The chain is built from TRBV20-1 and TRBJ2-5; no reliable D call. The CDR3 extends over 11 amino acids. Germline V gene lookup returns CDR1 DFQATT and CDR2 SNEGSKA (reference sequence). V was cut by 4 bases and J by 5 bases, with 8 bases left in between. DNA of the CDR3: TGCAGTGCTATCAAACGGGAGACCCAGTACTTC. Amino acids: CSAIKRETQYF.

The chain combines TRBV30 with TRBJ1-1; 8 nucleotides align to TRBD1. CDR1 is GTSNPN and CDR2 is SVGIG in the germline V gene (reference sequence). V trimming: 7 bases; J trimming: 1 base; junction bases outside the gene matches: 5. The CDR3 loop spans 13 amino acids. Here the CDR3 reads CASAGTGNTEAFF. DNA of the CDR3: TGTGCCTCCGCCGGGACAGGGAACACTGAAGCTTTCTTT.

The V and J genes are TRBV29-1 and TRBJ2-7; D unresolved. There are 12 residues in the CDR3. Per germline, CDR1 SQVTM and CDR2 ANQGSEA. Trimming removed 0 bases at V and 6 bases at J, with 9 bases between. The CDR3 nucleotides read TGCAGCGTTGAAGACGCGTATCTCGAGCAGTACTTC. The encoded protein is CSVEDAYLEQYF.

The chain is built from TRBV11-2 and TRBJ1-2; D is unclear. V lost 0 bases to trimming and J lost 4 bases, with 6 bases between them. The CDR3 sequence is 13 residues long. The germline CDR1 and CDR2 sequences are SGHAT and FQNNGV. The CDR3 DNA reads as TGTGCCAGCAGCTTAGATTTGAGCTATGGCTACACCTTC. Amino acids: CASSLDLSYGYTF.

The chain couples TRBV7-2 to TRBJ2-5; D may be TRBD1 (5 bases). The CDR3 has 15 amino acids. The V and J ends lost 6 bases and 5 bases respectively, with 19 bases between them. The germline V gene encodes CDR1 SGHTA and CDR2 FQGNSA. Written as DNA, the CDR3 is TGTGCCAGCAGGGCTCCAGGGCAGGGTATGGAGACCCAGTACTTC. Amino acid sequence: CASRAPGQGMETQYF. Full variable domain (outside the CDR3, taken from reference TRBV7-2 and TRBJ2-5): GAGVSQSPSNKVTEKGKDVELRCDPISGHTALYWYRQSLGQGLEFLIYFQGNSAPDKSGLPSDRFSAERTGGSVSTLTIQRTQQEDSAVYLCASRAPGQGMETQYFGPGTRLLVL.

As to this clone: One junction end does not reproduce the germline sequence, and a read error may be involved. This sequence joins TRBV30 and TRBJ1-2, with 7 positions matching TRBD1. In germline, CDR1 is GTSNPN, CDR2 SVGIG (reference sequence). CDR3 size: 13 residues. The CDR3 DNA follows: TGCACCGGGACAGTTGCAACTAACTATGGCTACACCTTC. Amino acid sequence: CTGTVATNYGYTF.

The chain is built from TRBV5-1 and TRBJ2-7; a weak D match, TRBD2 (5 bases). Trimming took 1 base from V and 1 from J, leaving 9 bases between them. The CDR3 extends over 14 amino acids. From germline, CDR1 is SGHRS and CDR2 YFSETQ. As DNA, the CDR3 is TGCGCCAGCAGCTTGCGCCGGGGTTCCTACGAGCAGTACTTC. Protein sequence: CASSLRRGSYEQYF.

The chain couples TRBV4-1 to TRBJ2-5; 7 positions match TRBD1. The V segment lost 2 bases and the J segment 3 bases; nucleotides outside the gene matches: 3. Germline CDR1 and CDR2: MGHRA and YSYEKL. The CDR3 runs 14 residues. CDR3 DNA: TGCGCCAGCAGCCAACCTGACAGGGAAGAGACCCAGTACTTC. Protein product: CASSQPDREETQYF.

The gene calls are TRBV6-1 and TRBJ2-1, with D possibly being TRBD1 (6 bases). Trimming took 2 bases from V and 3 from J, leaving 17 bases between them. Germline CDR1 is MNHNS and CDR2 is SASEGT. This CDR3 spans 17 amino acids. In nucleotides, the CDR3 is TGTGCCAGCAGTGAAAGGGACACCCAAATAAGCTACAATGAGCAGTTCTTC. Protein sequence: CASSERDTQISYNEQFF.

The chain carries TRBV4-1 and TRBJ2-7; tentative D call: TRBD1 (6 bases). CDR1 and CDR2 from the germline V gene are MGHRA and YSYEKL. Trimming took 2 bases from V and 8 from J, leaving 19 bases between them. The CDR3 is 15 amino acids. DNA of the CDR3: TGCGCCAGCAGCCAATTCTGGGGACAAAGCTTCAAGCAGTACTTC. Translation gives CASSQFWGQSFKQYF.

The chain carries TRBV27 and TRBJ2-7, with 11 positions matching TRBD2. Trimming removed 0 bases from V and 3 bases from J; junction bases left unmatched: 1. This CDR3 has 15 residues. The germline gives CDR1 MNHEY, CDR2 SMNVEV (reference sequence). CDR3 sequence: CASSLSLAGGYEQYF. As DNA, the CDR3 is TGTGCCAGCAGTTTATCCCTAGCGGGAGGCTACGAGCAGTACTTC.

The V gene is TRBV11-3, the J gene TRBJ1-1; D call uncertain. The germline V gene encodes CDR1 SGHNT and CDR2 YENEEA. CDR3 length: 11 amino acids. Trimming shortened V by 3 bases and J by 10 bases, and 9 bases separated the two germline ends. CDR3 DNA sequence: TGTGCCAGCAGCTTGAAACACGCAGCTTTCTTT. As protein: CASSLKHAAFF.

This chain links TRBV27 with TRBJ1-5; perhaps TRBD1 as D (5 bases). Germline V lookup: CDR1 MNHEY, CDR2 SMNVEV (reference sequence). This CDR3 is built from 13 residues. Trimming shortened V by 7 bases and J by 6 bases, and 13 bases separated the two germline ends. The CDR3 DNA sequence: TGTGCCAGCACTTCCTTTCAGGGTCAGCCCCAGCATTTT. It codes for CASTSFQGQPQHF.

Here the CDR3 reads CASSPLSSEDYNEQFF. The CDR3 region has the DNA TGTGCCAGTAGTCCTCTTTCATCGGAGGACTACAATGAGCAGTTCTTC. The V and J genes are TRBV19 and TRBJ2-1; possible D gene TRBD2, 5 bases. The germline V gene encodes CDR1 LNHDA and CDR2 SQIVND (reference sequence). Trimming shortened V by 5 bases and J by 3 bases, and 17 bases separated the two germline ends. The CDR3 totals 16 residues.